This TCR beta chain was profiled in a study of T cells after yellow fever vaccination. About the research overall: Fractions with few cells were prepared using SMART-Seq v4 Ultra Low Input. Study-wide results and caveats: Sorted repertoires could include abundant contaminating clonotypes from bulk cells.

The CDR3 is made up of 15 amino acids. Germline CDR1 is MNHEY and CDR2 is SVGEGT. The V gene lost 10 bases and the J gene lost 6 bases, with 22 bases spanning the gap. This clonotype occurred a few times. The antigen is undetermined. As TCR cDNA was made by 5'RACE template switching, a universal primer site and UMIs were added. TCRdb ran MiXCR on the 5' RACE reads and lists one entry per CDR3 protein. The table shows about 320,000 distinct CDR3 sequences, with about 10% occurring only once. The clonotype was recovered from a man between 18 and 29 years old who received the YFV17D yellow fever vaccine. The chain links TRBV6-2 or TRBV6-3 to TRBJ1-3, with D unclear. The starting material was CD4+ T cells sorted from PBMCs, obtained 45 days after the yellow fever booster vaccination. CDR3 bases: TGTGCCACGGAACTTGCTGGAGCTCTGGAAAACACCATATATTTT. It specifies CATELAGALENTIYF.